This T cell receptor beta chain was retrieved from a study of vaccination and CD4 T cells after COVID-19. Study in general: Blood was drawn a median around 71 days post second dose, range 14 to 241. In the control cultures, a CEFX pool, an HIV-1 Nef pool, or no peptide was supplied.

The V end lost 5 bases, the J end lost 4 bases, and 4 bases lay between the germline ends. Per germline, CDR1 MRHNA and CDR2 SNTAGT. The CDR3 is made up of 11 amino acids. The Oncomine TCR Beta short-read assay sequenced DNA from cultured CD4+ T cells. Scientists extracted genomic DNA from CD4+ T cells grown in culture. TCRdb fed the PCR reads into MiXCR, producing one record per CDR3 protein. Here the sample spans 5,400 or so distinct CDR3 sequences, about 48% being singletons. Overall study results and limits: Researchers report that a median approximately 86% of reactive clones in convalescent patients surfaced only post-vaccination.

In regard to this clonotype: Its antigen is as yet unknown.

Treatment here: roughly nine-day PBMC culture with coronavirus spike peptide pools or control peptides (ViraFEST assay). Before the COVID-19 pandemic (2011-2018), CD4+ T cells were obtained from the unexposed donor. This TCR was recovered from a human donor in good health. V and J are TRBV6-4 and TRBJ2-3; the D is unclear. Sequencing was carried out using CD4+ T cells from blood, cultured in vitro. The CDR3 nucleotides read TGTGCCAGCAGTCTGGCAGATACGCAGTATTTT. Protein sequence: CASSLADTQYF.